The 2 T cell receptor beta chains presented below share a single source sample, sequenced in a study of T-cell reconstitution after alpha-beta-depleted transplantation in children. For TCRbeta, the library was prepared with unique molecular identifiers. Each CDR3 protein is one row after TCRdb ran MiXCR on the PCR reads. The table lists hundreds of thousands of distinct CDR3 sequences, around 10% of them singletons. The sample consisted of peripheral blood, taken 180 days after TCRalphabeta/CD19-depleted stem cell transplant. The receptors derive from a male patient aged 2-9 years who had a stem cell transplant for chronic granulomatous disease, so the T cells may come from the graft donor.

In this sample, this clonotype turned up a few times. V is TRBV28 and J is TRBJ1-2; a possible D gene is TRBD1 (6 bases). The CDR3 contains 15 residues. Trimming shortened V by 3 bases and J by 8 bases, and 19 bases separated the two germline ends. Germline V CDR1 and CDR2: MDHEN, SYDVKM. The CDR3 sequence: CASSFVNRVREGYTF. DNA of the CDR3: TGTGCCAGCAGTTTTGTTAACAGGGTCAGGGAGGGCTACACCTTC.

This clonotype showed up many times. V usage is TRBV5-1 and J usage is TRBJ2-7; TRBD2 agrees at 14 bases. Per germline, CDR1 SGHRS and CDR2 YFSETQ. V was clipped by 4 bases and J by 10 bases; unmatched bases: 7. The CDR3 contains 14 residues. CDR3 DNA: TGCGCCAGCAGCGCCCCGGGACTAGCGGGAGAACAGTACTTC. Encoded protein: CASSAPGLAGEQYF.